Shown below are 28 T cell receptor beta chains from a single sample sequenced in a study of cytomegalovirus exposure and HLA in healthy donors. The PCR ran on 60 Vbeta and 13 Jbeta primers. Produced via immunoSEQ multiplex PCR; TCRdb's table is partial and in-frame only. The sample yields over 150,000 clones, 60% to 80% seen once. The sequenced material came from PBMCs. All receptors come from a woman aged 30 to 39 in good health and CMV-seronegative.

The gene calls are TRBV5-6 and TRBJ2-3, with D perhaps TRBD2 (6 bases). Trimming shortened V by 0 bases and J by 11 bases, and 10 bases separated the two germline ends. Germline V gene sequence: CDR1 SGHDT, CDR2 YYEEEE. The CDR3 is 12 residues long. CDR3 DNA sequence: TGTGCCAGCAGCTTGGGACTAGGGAGGCAGTATTTT. The encoded protein is CASSLGLGRQYF. The variable domain in full, with the rest retrieved from reference TRBV5-6 and TRBJ2-3, is DAGVTQSPTHLIKTRGQQVTLRCSPKSGHDTVSWYQQALGQGPQFIFQYYEEEERQRGNFPDRFSGHQFPNYSSELNVNALLLGDSALYLCASSLGLGRQYFGPGTRLTVL.

V and J are TRBV5-1 and TRBJ1-1; 12 bases are a match to TRBD1. Trimming at V came to 1 base and at J to 6 bases, leaving 4 bases not matched to a gene. The germline CDR1 and CDR2 sequences are SGHRS and YFSETQ. The length of the CDR3 is 15 residues. DNA for the CDR3: TGCGCCAGCAGCTTGATAGGGACAGGGGGCGCTGAAGCTTTCTTT. Amino acids: CASSLIGTGGAEAFF.

The chain employs TRBV27 and TRBJ1-4, with TRBD1 as a possible D gene (6 bases). The CDR3 totals 16 residues. Trimming stripped 3 bases from V and 5 bases from J, with 16 bases between. CDR1 and CDR2 from the germline V gene are MNHEY and SMNVEV (reference sequence). CDR3: CASSLTLGGRNEKLFF. The CDR3, as DNA: TGTGCCAGCAGTTTGACCCTAGGGGGTCGGAATGAAAAACTGTTTTTT. Full variable domain (missing parts from reference TRBV27 and TRBJ1-4): EAQVTQNPRYLITVTGKKLTVTCSQNMNHEYMSWYRQDPGLGLRQIYYSMNVEVTDKGDVPEGYKVSRKEKRNFPLILESPSPNQTSLYFCASSLTLGGRNEKLFFGSGTQLSVL.

The CDR3 sequence: CATSRQQYYNEQFF. The CDR3 coding sequence is TGTGCCACCAGCAGGCAACAGTACTACAATGAGCAGTTCTTC. V gene TRBV15 combines with J gene TRBJ2-1; D is undetermined. Germline lookup yields CDR1 LNHNV and CDR2 YYDKDF (reference sequence). The CDR3 extends over 14 amino acids. V gave up 3 bases and J gave up 3 bases, with 9 bases separating them.

The chain has TRBV6-5 and TRBJ2-1; D is unclear. The V gene lost 0 bases and the J gene lost 5 bases, with 5 bases spanning the gap. There are 13 residues in the CDR3. CDR1 is MNHEY and CDR2 is SVGAGI in the germline V gene. CDR3 sequence: CASSYSKNNEQFF. CDR3 DNA sequence: TGTGCCAGCAGTTACTCCAAAAACAATGAGCAGTTCTTC.

In nucleotides, the CDR3 is TGTGCCTGGAGTGTACGACTGCTCTCTGGAAACACCATATATTTT. This codes for CAWSVRLLSGNTIYF. The chain employs TRBV30 and TRBJ1-3; D not resolved. V was trimmed by 0 bases and J by 0 bases, leaving 9 bases between them. The length of the CDR3 is 15 residues. Germline V gene sequence: CDR1 GTSNPN, CDR2 SVGIG (reference sequence).

This chain links TRBV28 with TRBJ2-7; a weak D match, TRBD2 (6 bases). CDR1 and CDR2 (germline): MDHEN, SYDVKM. V was clipped by 3 bases and J by 4 bases, with 16 bases between them. The CDR3 is 15 amino acids. DNA of the CDR3: TGTGCCAGCAGTTTTCCGACGGCAGGGAGGTACGAGCAGTACTTC. Protein sequence: CASSFPTAGRYEQYF.

The chain couples TRBV6-6 to TRBJ1-5, with 7 bases aligning to TRBD1. Germline V gives CDR1 MNHNY, CDR2 SVGAGI (reference sequence). V shed 6 bases, J shed 2 bases, and the junction held 7 bases outside the gene matches. The CDR3 length is 15 residues. CDR3 sequence: CASRTSGQGNQPQHF. For the CDR3, the DNA is TGTGCCAGCAGAACCTCCGGACAGGGCAATCAGCCCCAGCATTTT.

V gene TRBV27 combines with J gene TRBJ2-6; D gene uncertain. The V end lost 6 bases, the J end lost 0 bases, and 3 bases lay between the germline ends. CDR1 and CDR2 (germline): MNHEY, SMNVEV (reference sequence). The CDR3 has 13 residues. The CDR3 nucleotides read TGTGCCAGCAGGTACTCTGGGGCCAACGTCCTGACTTTC. Its protein product is CASRYSGANVLTF.

The chain employs TRBV4-1 and TRBJ2-1; TRBD2 agrees at 8 bases. Germline values: CDR1 MGHRA, CDR2 YSYEKL. CDR3 length: 16 amino acids. V shed 0 bases, J shed 8 bases, and the junction held 9 bases outside the gene matches. The CDR3 region has the DNA TGCGCCAGCAGCCAAGACCCCCCTAGCGGGTCCGATGAGCAGTTCTTC. Translated: CASSQDPPSGSDEQFF.

This clone came up a few times. V and J are TRBV6-4 and TRBJ1-1; no clear D gene. V dropped 4 bases and J dropped 1 base, with 10 bases sitting between them. The CDR3 has 14 amino acids. CDR1 is MRHNA, CDR2 SNTAGT, per germline. The DNA of the CDR3 is TGTGCCAGCAGTGCCTCCCCCGGGAACACTGAAGCTTTCTTT. This sequence encodes CASSASPGNTEAFF.

V gene TRBV10-3 combines with J gene TRBJ2-5, with a possible D match to TRBD2 (7 bases). Per germline, CDR1 ENHRY and CDR2 SYGVKD. Trimming stripped 3 bases from V and 4 bases from J, with 15 bases between. There are 15 residues in the CDR3. The CDR3 spells CAISDGRGGRETQYF. The CDR3, as DNA: TGTGCCATCAGTGACGGAAGGGGGGGCCGAGAGACCCAGTACTTC.

The chain employs TRBV15 and TRBJ1-5; D is unclear. The CDR3 sequence is 15 residues long. Trimming removed 0 bases from V and 3 bases from J, with 9 bases in between. Germline V CDR1 and CDR2: LNHNV, YYDKDF (reference sequence). The CDR3 sequence: CATSRDSAYNQPQHF. The CDR3 nucleotides read TGTGCCACCAGCAGAGATTCCGCGTACAATCAGCCCCAGCATTTT.

The rearrangement uses TRBV7-8 and TRBJ2-2, with TRBD2 matching 11 bases. This CDR3 spans 16 amino acids. CDR1 and CDR2 (germline): SGHVS, FQNEAQ. The trim removed 3 bases at V and 7 bases at J, leaving 7 bases unmatched. CDR3: CASSLGLAELGGELFF. In DNA form, the CDR3 reads TGTGCCAGCAGCTTGGGACTAGCGGAACTTGGCGGGGAGCTGTTTTTT.

This clone was picked up a small number of times. V is TRBV29-1 and J is TRBJ2-1; 8 bases agree with TRBD2. Germline loops: CDR1 SQVTM, CDR2 ANQGSEA. Unmatched junction bases numbered 8, after V lost 5 bases and J lost 5 bases. The CDR3 covers 14 residues. CDR3 nucleotide sequence: TGCAGCGTTTCTGGCGGGAGGACCAACAATGAGCAGTTCTTC. Translation: CSVSGGRTNNEQFF.

The rearrangement joins TRBV18 to TRBJ1-2; the match to TRBD1 covers 7 bases. The CDR3 covers 15 residues. Germline V CDR1 and CDR2: KGHSH, LQKENI. V lost 3 bases and J lost 4; bases outside the gene matches: 8. Here the CDR3 reads CASSPLTGASYGYTF. CDR3 sequence (DNA): TGTGCCAGCTCACCTCTTACAGGGGCCTCCTATGGCTACACCTTC.

This rearrangement joins TRBV7-2 to TRBJ1-3; TRBD1 is a possible D gene (6 bases). Trimming removed 3 bases from V and 1 base from J, with 22 bases in between. The CDR3 runs 19 residues. Germline V gene data show CDR1 as SGHTA and CDR2 as FQGNSA. CDR3 coding DNA: TGTGCCAGCAGCTTGGTTGTACAGGGATTAAGGGATTCTGGAAACACCATATATTTT. As protein: CASSLVVQGLRDSGNTIYF.

The rearrangement uses TRBV9 and TRBJ2-7, with D possibly TRBD1 on 6 matching bases. CDR3 length: 16 amino acids. CDR1 SGDLS and CDR2 YYNGEE come from the germline V gene. V shed 0 bases and J shed 0 bases, with 13 bases lying between them. The CDR3 spells CASSVDPGVNSYEQYF. The DNA of the CDR3 is TGTGCCAGCAGCGTAGACCCAGGGGTCAACTCCTACGAGCAGTACTTC.

The chain is built from TRBV27 and TRBJ1-6; D is ambiguous. This CDR3 is 17 amino acids long. Trimming took off 5 bases at V and 0 bases at J, with 14 bases between the two ends. Germline V gene lookup returns CDR1 MNHEY and CDR2 SMNVEV (reference sequence). The DNA of the CDR3 is TGTGCCAGCAGTCTCTGGGAGCCAAACTCCTATAATTCACCCCTCCACTTT. This translates into CASSLWEPNSYNSPLHF.

The chain recombines TRBV18 with TRBJ2-5; D perhaps matches TRBD1 (7 bases). CDR1 KGHSH and CDR2 LQKENI come from the germline V gene. The CDR3 runs to 18 residues. Trimming pared 1 base from V and 2 bases from J, leaving 20 bases between. The CDR3 reads CASSPQPRQGGVQETQYF. In DNA form, the CDR3 reads TGTGCCAGCTCACCACAGCCCAGACAGGGAGGCGTGCAAGAGACCCAGTACTTC.

The chain combines TRBV10-3 with TRBJ2-7; maybe TRBD2 (7 bases). CDR3 length: 15 residues. V was pared by 7 bases and J by 1 base, with 17 bases between. Looked up from germline, CDR1 is ENHRY and CDR2 is SYGVKD. The DNA of the CDR3 is TGTGCCATCAAGGGGGGGCGGATCCTTTCCTACGAGCAGTACTTC. This gives the protein CAIKGGRILSYEQYF.

The genes are TRBV2 and TRBJ2-7; possible D gene TRBD2, 6 bases. Trimming stripped 7 bases from V and 0 bases from J, with 19 bases between. Per the germline V gene, CDR1 is SNHLY and CDR2 is FYNNEI. The CDR3 has 16 amino acids. CDR3: CASIGGLSGSSYEQYF. CDR3 DNA: TGTGCCAGCATTGGAGGCCTTAGCGGTAGCTCCTACGAGCAGTACTTC.

This chain connects TRBV5-1 to TRBJ1-2; maybe TRBD1 (6 bases). The germline gives CDR1 SGHRS, CDR2 YFSETQ. Between the trimmed V and J ends, which lost 1 base and 6 bases, there was a span of 13 bases. There are 14 residues in the CDR3. The CDR3 reads CASSLTGPLDGYTF. DNA for the CDR3: TGCGCCAGCAGCTTGACAGGGCCCCTCGATGGCTACACCTTC. Looking up the rest from reference TRBV5-1 and TRBJ1-2 gives the full variable domain: KAGVTQTPRYLIKTRGQQVTLSCSPISGHRSVSWYQQTPGQGLQFLFEYFSETQRNKGNFPGRFSGRQFSNSRSEMNVSTLELGDSALYLCASSLTGPLDGYTFGSGTRLTVV.

CDR3 region: CASIADSTSGYTF. The DNA of the CDR3 is TGTGCCAGCATCGCGGACAGTACGAGTGGCTACACCTTC. This chain joins TRBV5-4 and TRBJ1-2; D is possibly TRBD1 (6 bases). The germline CDR1 and CDR2 sequences are SGHNT and YYREEE (reference sequence). There are 13 residues in the CDR3. The V gene lost 6 bases and the J gene lost 7 bases, with 16 bases spanning the gap.

The chain joins TRBV19 to TRBJ1-5; D unclear. CDR1 and CDR2 (germline): LNHDA, SQIVND (reference sequence). The CDR3 runs to 15 residues. With 3 bases removed from V and 1 base from J, the gap between germline ends came to 10 bases. Here the CDR3 DNA reads TGTGCCAGTAGTATCCGGGTCCGGAGCAATCAGCCCCAGCATTTT. It specifies CASSIRVRSNQPQHF.

V usage is TRBV11-3 and J usage is TRBJ2-2; TRBD1 aligns across 8 bases. Germline CDR1 SGHNT, CDR2 YENEEA. Trimming cost V 1 base and J 7 bases; bases outside gene matches: 5. This CDR3 has 15 residues. CDR3 sequence: CASSLGQGRHGELFF. In DNA, the CDR3 is TGTGCCAGCAGCTTAGGACAGGGGCGTCACGGGGAGCTGTTTTTT.

The chain couples TRBV10-1 to TRBJ2-2, with 10 bases identical to TRBD2. From germline, CDR1 is WNHNN and CDR2 SYGVQD (reference sequence). V was pared by 2 bases and J by 7 bases, with 7 bases of the junction left unmatched. The CDR3 runs to 16 residues. For the CDR3, the DNA is TGCGCCAGCAGTGAGACCCAGCGGGGGGGCATCGGGGAGCTGTTTTTT. This encodes CASSETQRGGIGELFF.

The chain combines TRBV7-7 with TRBJ2-1, with 8 bases matching TRBD2. The germline CDR1 and CDR2 sequences are SSHAT and FNYEAQ (reference sequence). The CDR3 is 18 amino acids. Trimming removed 4 bases from V and 6 bases from J; junction bases left unmatched: 17. The CDR3 loop is CASSSVGREGLGTNEQFF. CDR3 DNA: TGTGCCAGCAGCTCCGTCGGTCGGGAGGGCCTGGGAACCAATGAGCAGTTCTTC.